Listed below are T cell receptor beta chains from one sample, sequenced in a study of blood T cell repertoires in COVID-19. Clones were sequenced by immunoSEQ multiplex PCR, and TCRdb holds only the in-frame ones, with some missing. In the table there are 250,000 to 350,000 clones, approximately 91% of which are singletons. Sequencing input: peripheral blood. Source of these receptors: a middle-aged woman who had recovered from COVID-19. CDR3s include the opening cysteine and the closing phenylalanine or tryptophan. The order of the fields is CDR3 protein, CDR3 DNA, J gene, D gene, V gene, clone size. D genes are given only for firm matches. The size field is filled for only some rows; it gives once, few, many or a size class.

cdr3_aa: CASSPSTAAPQHF
cdr3_nt: TGTGCCAGTAGTCCGAGCACGGCGGCGCCCCAGCATTTT
j_call: TRBJ1-5
d_call: .
v_call: TRBV19
clone_size: .

cdr3_aa: CASSPREDNSPLHF
cdr3_nt: TGCGCCAGCAGCCCAAGGGAGGATAATTCACCCCTCCACTTT
j_call: TRBJ1-6
d_call: .
v_call: TRBV4-1
clone_size: .

cdr3_aa: CARTVTGQSSYNSPLHF
cdr3_nt: TGTGCCAGGACAGTGACAGGCCAGAGCTCCTATAATTCACCCCTCCACTTT
j_call: TRBJ1-6
d_call: .
v_call: TRBV14
clone_size: .

cdr3_aa: CASSLAVREAFF
cdr3_nt: TGTGCCAGCAGCTTAGCGGTGAGGGAAGCTTTCTTT
j_call: TRBJ1-1
d_call: .
v_call: TRBV7-9
clone_size: .

cdr3_aa: CASQGLAGANVLTF
cdr3_nt: TGTGCCAGCCAGGGGCTCGCTGGGGCCAACGTCCTGACTTTC
j_call: TRBJ2-6
d_call: .
v_call: TRBV19
clone_size: once

cdr3_aa: CASSPAEQISTDTQYF
cdr3_nt: TGTGCCAGCTCACCAGCTGAACAGATAAGCACAGATACGCAGTATTTT
j_call: TRBJ2-3
d_call: .
v_call: TRBV18
clone_size: .

cdr3_aa: CSVPLDRNTGELFF
cdr3_nt: TGCAGCGTTCCTTTAGACAGGAACACCGGGGAGCTGTTTTTT
j_call: TRBJ2-2
d_call: .
v_call: TRBV29-1
clone_size: .

cdr3_aa: CASSLWLAGQETQYF
cdr3_nt: TGTGCCAGCAGCCTGTGGTTAGCGGGCCAAGAGACCCAGTACTTC
j_call: TRBJ2-5
d_call: TRBD2
v_call: TRBV7-8
clone_size: once

cdr3_aa: CASTKLAGNTDTQYF
cdr3_nt: TGTGCCAGCACCAAACTAGCGGGTAATACAGATACGCAGTATTTT
j_call: TRBJ2-3
d_call: TRBD2
v_call: TRBV6-5
clone_size: .

cdr3_aa: CASSEAGIVGTGNGYTF
cdr3_nt: TGTGCCAGCAGTGAAGCTGGAATCGTCGGGACAGGGAACGGCTACACCTTC
j_call: TRBJ1-2
d_call: TRBD1
v_call: TRBV2
clone_size: .

cdr3_aa: CASSAPGTSGANVLTF
cdr3_nt: TGTGCCAGCAGTGCGCCAGGTACCTCTGGGGCCAACGTCCTGACTTTC
j_call: TRBJ2-6
d_call: .
v_call: TRBV25-1
clone_size: .

cdr3_aa: CASSLPQPSAEGANVLTF
cdr3_nt: TGTGCCAGCAGCTTGCCCCAGCCCTCCGCGGAAGGGGCCAACGTCCTGACTTTC
j_call: TRBJ2-6
d_call: .
v_call: TRBV5-6
clone_size: .

cdr3_aa: CASSRSETAFF
cdr3_nt: TGTGCCAGCAGCCGCTCGGAGACGGCTTTCTTT
j_call: TRBJ1-1
d_call: .
v_call: TRBV5-6
clone_size: .

cdr3_aa: CASSTGFTDTQYF
cdr3_nt: TGTGCCAGTAGTACGGGGTTTACAGATACGCAGTATTTT
j_call: TRBJ2-3
d_call: .
v_call: TRBV19
clone_size: .

cdr3_aa: CASSSDLSSYNEQFF
cdr3_nt: TGTGCCAGCAGCTCCGACTTGAGCTCCTACAATGAGCAGTTCTTC
j_call: TRBJ2-1
d_call: .
v_call: TRBV7-2
clone_size: .